The sequence of this T cell receptor (beta chain) was determined in a study of cytomegalovirus exposure and HLA in healthy donors. Study-wide context: The early release's HLA-typed donors yielded 78 million or so unique TCRs.

V lost 4 bases and J 3 bases, leaving 13 bases between the germline ends. This CDR3 contains 14 residues. CDR1 and CDR2 (germline): SNHLY, FYNNEI. PCR involved 60 Vbeta and 13 Jbeta primers. Method: immunoSEQ multiplex PCR; TCRdb's copy keeps in-frame clones and lacks some. The sample yields about 140,000 clones, under 10% seen once. The source of this sequence is a woman in her thirties or forties in good health and CMV-seropositive. The sequenced material came from PBMCs. This chain connects TRBV2 to TRBJ2-7, with D tentatively TRBD2 (6 bases). CDR3 loop: CASSGAGLLYEQYF. CDR3 coding DNA: TGTGCCAGCAGTGGGGCCGGACTACTCTACGAGCAGTACTTC.